Below, 11 T cell receptor beta chains from the same sample are listed, as sequenced in a study of cytomegalovirus exposure and HLA in healthy donors. Measured with immunoSEQ multiplex PCR; TCRdb has only the in-frame clones, and not every one. Among some 100,000 clones listed, approximately 90% were seen once. The sample consisted of PBMCs. The receptors stem from a man younger than 35 in good health and CMV-seronegative.

The genes are TRBV19 and TRBJ2-7; the match to TRBD1 covers 10 bases. The J segment lost 0 bases and the V segment lost 6 bases, leaving 8 bases of the junction unmatched. The CDR3 consists of 16 residues. Germline CDR1 is LNHDA and CDR2 is SQIVND (reference sequence). The DNA of the CDR3 is TGTGCCAGTAGCACACGGGACAGGGGAAGCTCCTACGAGCAGTACTTC. Its translation: CASSTRDRGSSYEQYF.

V gene TRBV2 combines with J gene TRBJ1-2, with D maybe TRBD1 (5 bases). This CDR3 is built from 13 residues. Germline V lookup: CDR1 SNHLY, CDR2 FYNNEI. Trimming pared 7 bases from V and 6 bases from J, leaving 15 bases between. In nucleotides, the CDR3 is TGTGCCAGCAAGGCGGGGCGTAAAGATGGCTACACCTTC. Amino acid sequence: CASKAGRKDGYTF.

The chain carries TRBV2 and TRBJ2-6; D gene uncertain. Germline V gene data show CDR1 as SNHLY and CDR2 as FYNNEI. Trimming cost V 4 bases and J 5 bases, with 21 bases left between them. The CDR3 totals 18 residues. DNA of the CDR3: TGTGCCAGCAGTGCCTCAAAACCGATACAAAGTCGGGCCAACGTCCTGACTTTC. Amino acids: CASSASKPIQSRANVLTF.

Written as DNA, the CDR3 is TGTGCCAGCAGGCTACAGGGGGCACCCTACGAGCAGTACTTC. Its translation: CASRLQGAPYEQYF. The chain joins TRBV28 to TRBJ2-7; TRBD1 matches 9 bases. V shed 6 bases, J shed 2 bases, and the junction held 5 bases outside the gene matches. The V gene's germline CDR1 is MDHEN and CDR2 SYDVKM. The CDR3 spans 14 residues.

A single count supports this clone. The chain recombines TRBV6-5 with TRBJ2-1, with unresolved D. CDR1 and CDR2 from the germline V gene are MNHEY and SVGAGI. Trimming cost V 0 bases and J 7 bases, with 10 bases left between them. CDR3 length: 14 residues. The CDR3 DNA reads TGTGCCAGCAGTTACTCGAACTTCCTAAATGAGCAGTTCTTC. Translation: CASSYSNFLNEQFF.

The chain joins TRBV30 to TRBJ2-7; TRBD1 is a possible D gene (6 bases). Germline CDR1 reads GTSNPN; CDR2 reads SVGIG (reference sequence). The V end lost 3 bases, the J end lost 6 bases, and 9 bases lay between the germline ends. The CDR3 is 11 residues long. The CDR3 loop is CAWSRGSEQYF. The CDR3, as DNA: TGTGCCTGGAGCAGGGGTTCCGAGCAGTACTTC.

The rearrangement joins TRBV7-9 to TRBJ2-3; 9 bases agree with TRBD2. The V gene's germline CDR1 is SEHNR and CDR2 FQNEAQ (reference sequence). The trim removed 10 bases at V and 0 bases at J, leaving 2 bases unmatched. The CDR3 has 13 amino acids. The CDR3 DNA reads TGTGCCACTACTAGCGGGAGCACAGATACGCAGTATTTT. Translation: CATTSGSTDTQYF.

The J gene is TRBJ2-2, the V gene TRBV7-9; weak D call: TRBD1 (6 bases). Between the trimmed V and J ends, which lost 5 bases and 0 bases, there was a span of 10 bases. CDR3 size: 15 residues. The germline CDR1 and CDR2 sequences are SEHNR and FQNEAQ (reference sequence). The CDR3 here is CASSQGHSNTGELFF. The DNA of the CDR3 is TGTGCCAGCAGCCAGGGACATTCGAACACCGGGGAGCTGTTTTTT.

This clone was counted once. The rearrangement joins TRBV5-1 to TRBJ2-1, with 9 bases fitting TRBD2. V shed 4 bases, J shed 4 bases, and the junction held 6 bases outside the gene matches. This CDR3 comprises 15 residues. The V gene's germline CDR1 is SGHRS and CDR2 YFSETQ. Written as DNA, the CDR3 is TGCGCCAGCAGCATGAGCGGGGGGAATTACAATGAGCAGTTCTTC. It yields the protein CASSMSGGNYNEQFF.

The chain recombines TRBV13 with TRBJ2-5; possibly TRBD2 for D (5 bases). The CDR3 loop spans 13 amino acids. Germline values: CDR1 PRHDT, CDR2 FYEKMQ (reference sequence). Between the trimmed V and J ends, which lost 7 bases and 0 bases, there was a span of 9 bases. CDR3: CASTTEDQETQYF. The CDR3 coding sequence is TGTGCCAGCACCACGGAGGACCAAGAGACCCAGTACTTC.

The chain has TRBV29-1 and TRBJ1-1, with D perhaps TRBD1 (6 bases). The length of the CDR3 is 14 residues. The germline V gene has CDR1 SQVTM and CDR2 ANQGSEA. Between the trimmed V and J ends, which lost 1 base and 4 bases, there was a span of 13 bases. CDR3 bases: TGCAGCGTTGAAGCACGATTGACAGGCACTGAAGCTTTCTTT. Translating it yields CSVEARLTGTEAFF.